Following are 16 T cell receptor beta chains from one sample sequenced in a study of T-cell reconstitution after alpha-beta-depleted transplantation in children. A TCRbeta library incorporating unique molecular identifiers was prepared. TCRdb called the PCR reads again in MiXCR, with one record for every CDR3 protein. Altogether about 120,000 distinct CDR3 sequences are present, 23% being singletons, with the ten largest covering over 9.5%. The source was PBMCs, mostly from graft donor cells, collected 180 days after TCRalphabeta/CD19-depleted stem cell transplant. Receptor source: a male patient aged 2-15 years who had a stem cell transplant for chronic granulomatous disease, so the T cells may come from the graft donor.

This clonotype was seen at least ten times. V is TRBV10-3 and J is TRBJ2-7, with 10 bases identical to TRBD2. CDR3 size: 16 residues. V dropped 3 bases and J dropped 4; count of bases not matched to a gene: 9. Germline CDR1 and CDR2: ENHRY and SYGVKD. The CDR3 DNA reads TGTGCCATCAGTGACTTAAGGTCTAGCGGGAGTTACGAGCAGTACTTC. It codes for CAISDLRSSGSYEQYF.

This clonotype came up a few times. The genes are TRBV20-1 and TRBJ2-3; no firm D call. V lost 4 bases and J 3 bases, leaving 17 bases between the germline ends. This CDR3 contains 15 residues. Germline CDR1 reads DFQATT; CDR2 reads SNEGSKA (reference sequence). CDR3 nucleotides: TGCAGTGCTACTTTCCCAAGCACTGAAACAGATACGCAGTATTTT. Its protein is CSATFPSTETDTQYF.

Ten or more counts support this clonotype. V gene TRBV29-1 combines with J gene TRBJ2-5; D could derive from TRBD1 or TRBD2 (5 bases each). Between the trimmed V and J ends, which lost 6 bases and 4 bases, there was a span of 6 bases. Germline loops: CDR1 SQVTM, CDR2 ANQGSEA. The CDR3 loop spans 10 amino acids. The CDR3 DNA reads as TGCAGCGTGGGGACAGAGACCCAGTACTTC. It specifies CSVGTETQYF.

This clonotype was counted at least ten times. The DNA for the CDR3 is TGTGCCAGCAGTTTCGGAACGTGGGGGATGACTGAAGCTTTCTTT. Translating it yields CASSFGTWGMTEAFF. The V and J genes are TRBV12-3 or TRBV12-4 and TRBJ1-1; perhaps TRBD1 as D (5 bases). V was shortened by 3 bases and J by 5 bases, with 16 bases between the two germline ends. The CDR3 has 15 amino acids.

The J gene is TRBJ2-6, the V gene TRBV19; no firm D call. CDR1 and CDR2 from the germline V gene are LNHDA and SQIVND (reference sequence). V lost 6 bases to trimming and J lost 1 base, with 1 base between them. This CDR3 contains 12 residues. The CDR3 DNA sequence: TGTGCCAGTAGATCTGGGGCCAACGTCCTGACTTTC. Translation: CASRSGANVLTF.

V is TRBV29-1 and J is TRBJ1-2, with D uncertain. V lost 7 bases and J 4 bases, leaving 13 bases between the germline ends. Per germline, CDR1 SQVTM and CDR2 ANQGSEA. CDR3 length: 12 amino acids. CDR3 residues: CSAREGVYGYTF. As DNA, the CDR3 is TGCAGCGCCCGGGAAGGAGTCTATGGCTACACCTTC.

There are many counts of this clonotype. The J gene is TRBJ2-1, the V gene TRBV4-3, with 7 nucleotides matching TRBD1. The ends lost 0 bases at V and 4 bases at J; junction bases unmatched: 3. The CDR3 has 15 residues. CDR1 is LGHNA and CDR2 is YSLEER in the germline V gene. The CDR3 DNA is TGCGCCAGCAGCCAAGAAGGGGGCGTATACAATGAGCAGTTCTTC. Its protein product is CASSQEGGVYNEQFF.

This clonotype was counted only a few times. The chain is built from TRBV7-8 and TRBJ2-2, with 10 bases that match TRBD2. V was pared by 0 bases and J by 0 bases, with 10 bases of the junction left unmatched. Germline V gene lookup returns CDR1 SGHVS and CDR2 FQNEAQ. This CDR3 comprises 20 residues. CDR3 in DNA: TGTGCCAGCAGCTTAGCGAGCGGGAGGGCCCCTAGAGCGAACACCGGGGAGCTGTTTTTT. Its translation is CASSLASGRAPRANTGELFF.

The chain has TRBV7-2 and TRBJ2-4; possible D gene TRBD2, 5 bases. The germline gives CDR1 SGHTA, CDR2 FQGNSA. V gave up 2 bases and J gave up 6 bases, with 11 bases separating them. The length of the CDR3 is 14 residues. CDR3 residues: CASSLPSRPNIQYF. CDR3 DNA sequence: TGTGCCAGCAGCTTACCTAGCCGCCCAAACATTCAGTACTTC.

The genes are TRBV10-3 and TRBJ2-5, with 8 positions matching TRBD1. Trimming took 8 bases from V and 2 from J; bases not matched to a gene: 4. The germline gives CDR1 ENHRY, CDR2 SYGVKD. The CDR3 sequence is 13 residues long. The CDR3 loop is CAIRDRTQETQYF. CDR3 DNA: TGTGCCATCCGGGACAGGACTCAAGAGACCCAGTACTTC.

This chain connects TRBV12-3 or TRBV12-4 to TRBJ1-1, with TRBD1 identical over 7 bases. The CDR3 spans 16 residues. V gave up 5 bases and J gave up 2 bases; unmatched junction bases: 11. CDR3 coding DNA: TGTGCCAGCAGTCGGTACAGGGGCGCATCTAACACTGAAGCTTTCTTT. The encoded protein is CASSRYRGASNTEAFF.

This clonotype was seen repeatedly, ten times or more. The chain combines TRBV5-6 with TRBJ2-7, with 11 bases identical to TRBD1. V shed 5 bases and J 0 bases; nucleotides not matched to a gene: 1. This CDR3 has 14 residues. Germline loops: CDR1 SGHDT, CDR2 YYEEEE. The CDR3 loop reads CASRDRGLSYEQYF. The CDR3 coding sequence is TGTGCCAGCAGGGACAGGGGGCTCTCCTACGAGCAGTACTTC.

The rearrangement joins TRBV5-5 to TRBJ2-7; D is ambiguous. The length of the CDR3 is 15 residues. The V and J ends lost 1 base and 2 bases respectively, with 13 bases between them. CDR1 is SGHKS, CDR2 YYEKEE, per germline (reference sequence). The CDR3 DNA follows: TGTGCCAGCAGCTTGAATCCAGGACCGACCTACGAGCAGTACTTC. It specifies CASSLNPGPTYEQYF.

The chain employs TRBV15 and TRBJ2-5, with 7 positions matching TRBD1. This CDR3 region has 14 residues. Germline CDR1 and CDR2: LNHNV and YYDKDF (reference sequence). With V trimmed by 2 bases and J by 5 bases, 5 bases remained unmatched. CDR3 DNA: TGTGCCACCAGCAGAAAGACAGGGTGGGAGACCCAGTACTTC. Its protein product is CATSRKTGWETQYF.

The CDR3 DNA follows: TGTGCCAGCAAAGGGACGGAAAAAAACATTCAGTACTTC. This codes for CASKGTEKNIQYF. The chain carries TRBV6-6 and TRBJ2-4; the D gene could be TRBD1 or TRBD2 (5 bases each). CDR1 MNHNY and CDR2 SVGAGI come from the germline V gene (reference sequence). The CDR3 totals 13 residues. V was shortened by 7 bases and J by 4 bases, with 11 bases between the two germline ends.

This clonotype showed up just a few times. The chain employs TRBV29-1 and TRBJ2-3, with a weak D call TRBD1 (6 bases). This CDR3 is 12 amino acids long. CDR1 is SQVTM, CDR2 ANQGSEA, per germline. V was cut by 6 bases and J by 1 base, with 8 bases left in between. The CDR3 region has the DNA TGCAGCGTGTCAGGGGGCACAGATACGCAGTATTTT. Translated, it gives CSVSGGTDTQYF.